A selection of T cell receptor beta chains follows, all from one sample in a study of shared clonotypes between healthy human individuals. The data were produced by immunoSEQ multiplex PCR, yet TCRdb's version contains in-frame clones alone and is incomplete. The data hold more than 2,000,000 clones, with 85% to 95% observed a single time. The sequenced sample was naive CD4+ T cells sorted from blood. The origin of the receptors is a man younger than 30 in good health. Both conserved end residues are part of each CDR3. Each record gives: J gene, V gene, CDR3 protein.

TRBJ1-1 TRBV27 CASSFWSVDPRNTEAFF
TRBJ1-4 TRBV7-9 CASSRVWMDNEKLFF
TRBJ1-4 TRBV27 CASKQGQGNEKLFF
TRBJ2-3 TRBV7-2 CASSGTTDTQYF
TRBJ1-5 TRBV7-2 CASSLKQGGSEPQHF
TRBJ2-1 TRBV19 CASSPEDRGYNEQFF
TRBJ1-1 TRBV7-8 CASSLADRGGTEAFF
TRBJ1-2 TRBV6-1 CASRSQGGNYGYTF
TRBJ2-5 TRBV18 CASSPQGETQYF
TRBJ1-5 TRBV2 CASSDEGDQPQHF
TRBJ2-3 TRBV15 CATSRKGDTDTQYF
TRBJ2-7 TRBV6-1 CASITFGDSYEQYF
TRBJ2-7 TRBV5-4 CASSSAPGQGIEQYF
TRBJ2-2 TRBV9 CASSPLAGDTGELFF
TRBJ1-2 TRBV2 CASGRLYGYTF
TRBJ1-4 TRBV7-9 CASSSTGNEKLFF
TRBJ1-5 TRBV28 CASSRGDQPQHF
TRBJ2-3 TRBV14 CASSQETFGFSTDTQYF
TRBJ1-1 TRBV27 CASSFNEAFF
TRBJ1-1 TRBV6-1 CASSERENTEAFF
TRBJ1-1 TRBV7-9 CASSLEAGRGPEAFF
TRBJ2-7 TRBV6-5 CASRSGGAAYEQYF
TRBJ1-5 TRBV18 CASSPVHRDQPQHF
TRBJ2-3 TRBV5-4 CASSGQGTNTQYF
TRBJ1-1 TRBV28 CASSSLTGLDEAFF
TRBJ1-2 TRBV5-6 CASSFPDRNYGYTF
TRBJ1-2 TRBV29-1 CSGRDRGDGYTF
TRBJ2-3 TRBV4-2 CASSQGEDGTDTQYF
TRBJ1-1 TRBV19 CASSVRLNTEAFF
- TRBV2 CASSRTTGGYEQYF
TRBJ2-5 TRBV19 CASGTGGKEETQYF
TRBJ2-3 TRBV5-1 CACWPDVTSTDTQYF
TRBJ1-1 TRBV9 CASSVRGTTEAFF
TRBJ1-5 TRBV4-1 CASSQDLNIYSNQPQHF
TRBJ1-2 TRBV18 CASSPWGQGGYTF
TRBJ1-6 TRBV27 CASSYSLETYNSPLHF
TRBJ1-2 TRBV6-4 CASSDSIEEVGYTF
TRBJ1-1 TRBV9 CASSVGQGVGTEAFF
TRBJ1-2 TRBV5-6 CASSLVRREEGGYTF
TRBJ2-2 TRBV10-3 CAISGSGTGETGELFF
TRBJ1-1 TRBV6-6 CASSYGTQNTEAFF
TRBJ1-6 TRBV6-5 CASSYGAGNSPLHF
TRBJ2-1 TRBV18 CASSPTRESYNEQFF
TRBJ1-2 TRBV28 CASTSGQGFPGYTF
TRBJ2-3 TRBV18 CASSPLAGSTDTQYF
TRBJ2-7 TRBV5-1 CASSLETAYEQYF
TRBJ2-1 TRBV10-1 CASSESWGEAPYNEQFF
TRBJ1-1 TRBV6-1 CASSEAYSPNTEAFF
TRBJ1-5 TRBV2 CASSEEIATSNQPQHF
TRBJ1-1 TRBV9 CASSVGGGTGGTRTAEAFF
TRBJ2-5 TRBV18 CASAGGSQETQYF
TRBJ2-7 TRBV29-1 CSVAGTLGTYEQYF